These T cell receptor beta chains were read from a single sample in a study of blood T cell repertoires in COVID-19. Produced via immunoSEQ multiplex PCR; TCRdb's table is partial and in-frame only. There are 200,000 to 250,000 clones in the sample; about 82% occur only once, and 9% to 15% lies in the top ten. Sequenced sample: peripheral blood. Receptors were obtained from a man aged 80 or over with acute or convalescent COVID-19. CDR3s include the opening cysteine and the closing phenylalanine or tryptophan. A D gene is named only where the DNA matches it firmly. Clone size is shown for a subset of rows, as once, few, many or a class of expanded clone.

J gene: TRBJ1-1; V gene: TRBV29-1; D gene: TRBD1; clone size: -; CDR3 protein: CSATDRAIGTEAFF; CDR3 DNA: TGCAGCGCCACGGACAGGGCGATTGGCACTGAAGCTTTCTTT
J gene: TRBJ2-2; V gene: TRBV6-6; D gene: -; clone size: -; CDR3 protein: CASSSSIHTGELFF; CDR3 DNA: TGTGCCAGCAGTTCATCTATACACACCGGGGAGCTGTTTTTT
J gene: TRBJ2-2; V gene: TRBV29-1; D gene: TRBD1; clone size: few; CDR3 protein: CSAGAGGNTGELFF; CDR3 DNA: TGCAGCGCTGGGGCAGGGGGGAACACCGGGGAGCTGTTTTTT
J gene: TRBJ1-1; V gene: TRBV6-5; D gene: -; clone size: few; CDR3 protein: CASSFLAGGSTEAFF; CDR3 DNA: TGTGCCAGCAGTTTCCTGGCGGGGGGTAGCACTGAAGCTTTCTTT
J gene: TRBJ1-2; V gene: TRBV28; D gene: -; clone size: -; CDR3 protein: CASTPRGAYGYTF; CDR3 DNA: TGTGCCAGCACCCCTCGGGGTGCCTATGGCTACACCTTC
J gene: TRBJ2-3; V gene: TRBV15; D gene: TRBD1; clone size: -; CDR3 protein: CATSTGQGTDTQYF; CDR3 DNA: TGTGCCACCAGCACCGGACAGGGCACAGATACGCAGTATTTT
J gene: TRBJ1-6; V gene: TRBV21-1; D gene: -; clone size: few; CDR3 protein: CASSKDNREYNSPLHF; CDR3 DNA: TGTGCCAGCAGCAAAGATAACAGAGAATATAATTCACCCCTCCACTTT
J gene: TRBJ2-1; V gene: TRBV7-6; D gene: -; clone size: -; CDR3 protein: CASSSNNEQFF; CDR3 DNA: TGTGCCAGCAGCTCCAACAATGAGCAGTTCTTC
J gene: TRBJ1-1; V gene: TRBV3-1/TRBV3-2; D gene: TRBD1; clone size: -; CDR3 protein: CASSPWTGVEAFF; CDR3 DNA: TGTGCCAGCAGCCCTTGGACAGGAGTTGAAGCTTTCTTT
J gene: TRBJ2-7; V gene: TRBV10-3; D gene: TRBD2; clone size: -; CDR3 protein: CAISESGVAGGLYEQYF; CDR3 DNA: TGTGCCATCAGTGAGTCGGGGGTAGCGGGAGGCCTCTACGAGCAGTACTTC
J gene: TRBJ1-1; V gene: TRBV6-6; D gene: TRBD1; clone size: -; CDR3 protein: CASSPGQGQRTEAFF; CDR3 DNA: TGTGCCAGCAGCCCCGGACAGGGACAACGGACTGAAGCTTTCTTT
J gene: TRBJ1-1; V gene: TRBV15; D gene: -; clone size: -; CDR3 protein: CATSREATVNTEAFF; CDR3 DNA: TGTGCCACCAGCAGAGAGGCGACAGTGAACACTGAAGCTTTCTTT
J gene: TRBJ2-3; V gene: TRBV7-8; D gene: TRBD1; clone size: -; CDR3 protein: CASSSGWGQGTDTQYF; CDR3 DNA: TGTGCCAGCAGCTCCGGGTGGGGACAGGGGACAGATACGCAGTATTTT
J gene: TRBJ2-5; V gene: TRBV6-2/TRBV6-3; D gene: -; clone size: -; CDR3 protein: CASSTAAGETQYF; CDR3 DNA: TGTGCCAGCAGTACCGCGGCTGGGGAGACCCAGTACTTC
J gene: TRBJ2-1; V gene: TRBV5-6; D gene: TRBD1; clone size: -; CDR3 protein: CASSGIRTGDTFPYNEQFF; CDR3 DNA: TGTGCCAGCAGCGGGATTAGGACAGGGGACACATTTCCCTACAATGAGCAGTTCTTC
J gene: TRBJ2-5; V gene: TRBV18; D gene: -; clone size: -; CDR3 protein: CASSDGVEETQYF; CDR3 DNA: TGTGCCAGCTCGGACGGGGTAGAAGAGACCCAGTACTTC
J gene: TRBJ1-2; V gene: TRBV19; D gene: -; clone size: -; CDR3 protein: CASSMGDTAYGYTF; CDR3 DNA: TGTGCCAGTAGTATGGGGGACACGGCCTATGGCTACACCTTC